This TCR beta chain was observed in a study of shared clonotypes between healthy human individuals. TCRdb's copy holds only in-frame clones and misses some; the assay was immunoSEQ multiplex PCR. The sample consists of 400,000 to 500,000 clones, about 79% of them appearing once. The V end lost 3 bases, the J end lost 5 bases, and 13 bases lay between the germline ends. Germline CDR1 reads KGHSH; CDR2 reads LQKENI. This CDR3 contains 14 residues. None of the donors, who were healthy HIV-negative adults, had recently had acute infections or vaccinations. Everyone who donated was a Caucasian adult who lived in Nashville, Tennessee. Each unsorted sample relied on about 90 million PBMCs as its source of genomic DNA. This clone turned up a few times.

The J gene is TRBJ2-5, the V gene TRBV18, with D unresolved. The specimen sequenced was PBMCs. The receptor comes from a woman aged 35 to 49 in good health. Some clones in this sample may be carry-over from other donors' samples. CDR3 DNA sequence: TGTGCCAGCTCACCCTTATGGGGTGGGGAGACCCAGTACTTC. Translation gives CASSPLWGGETQYF.